A single sample is the source of the 12 T cell receptor beta chains below, sequenced in a study of regulatory T cells in long-lasting Graves disease. Time point in this sample: newly diagnosed GD, antithyroid drugs for less than 3 months. After RNA was extracted from PBMCs, the TCR library was made from it. For TCR beta, libraries came from iRepertoire HTBI primers and Arm-PCR of CDR3 regions. Each CDR3 protein is one row after TCRdb ran MiXCR on the multiplex PCR reads. Found here are some 220,000 distinct CDR3 sequences, around 19% of them singletons; the top ten hold 10% to 15%. The data were also submitted as part of a second study, on T cells in Graves' hyperthyroidism and ophthalmopathy.

The sample here was peripheral blood mononuclear cells (PBMCs), taken at new diagnosis, from a patient treated with antithyroid drugs. The origin of the receptors is a woman in her thirties with Graves disease.

The rearrangement links TRBV2 to TRBJ1-1, with 7 positions matching TRBD1. The V segment lost 7 bases and the J segment 11 bases; nucleotides outside the gene matches: 4. The CDR3 runs to 10 residues. Per the germline V gene, CDR1 is SNHLY and CDR2 is FYNNEI. The CDR3 loop reads CASNRGTAFF. Written as DNA, the CDR3 is TGTGCCAGCAACAGGGGAACGGCTTTCTTT.

This clonotype appeared many times. This chain links TRBV27 with TRBJ2-7; weak D call: TRBD1 (8 bases). The CDR3 loop spans 15 amino acids. Trimming cost V 2 bases and J 6 bases, with 17 bases left between them. Looked up from germline, CDR1 is MNHEY and CDR2 is SMNVEV (reference sequence). DNA for the CDR3: TGTGCCAGCAGTTTAGGTACAGGGGGGGGACTCGAGCAGTACTTC. This encodes CASSLGTGGGLEQYF.

This clonotype was picked up many times. The chain links TRBV6-5 to TRBJ2-7; maybe TRBD2 (5 bases). Germline loops: CDR1 MNHEY, CDR2 SVGAGI. V was cut by 3 bases and J by 2 bases, with 14 bases left in between. The length of the CDR3 is 15 residues. This CDR3 reads CASSYSTSGPYEQYF. The DNA for the CDR3 is TGTGCCAGCAGTTATTCAACTAGTGGTCCCTACGAGCAGTACTTC.

This clonotype came up many times. The CDR3 loop is CASSVEGAGYGYTF. The DNA for the CDR3 is TGTGCCAGCAGCGTGGAAGGGGCTGGATATGGCTACACCTTC. The chain has TRBV9 and TRBJ1-2; D is perhaps TRBD1 (5 bases). The CDR3 is made up of 14 amino acids. The germline V gene has CDR1 SGDLS and CDR2 YYNGEE. Trimming pared 2 bases from V and 5 bases from J, leaving 13 bases between.

This clonotype has only a few counts. The J gene is TRBJ1-4, the V gene TRBV9; TRBD1 might be the D (5 bases). Trimming removed 3 bases from V and 4 bases from J, with 13 bases in between. The CDR3 is made up of 15 amino acids. Germline CDR1 reads SGDLS; CDR2 reads YYNGEE. Written as DNA, the CDR3 is TGTGCCAGCAGCGCCCGGGGCGTGGTTAATGAAAAACTGTTTTTT. This translates into CASSARGVVNEKLFF.

Many counts were recorded for this clonotype. The chain recombines TRBV6-1 with TRBJ1-5; 8 bases line up with TRBD1. The CDR3 is made up of 14 amino acids. Unmatched junction bases numbered 3, after V lost 5 bases and J lost 3 bases. The germline V gene has CDR1 MNHNS and CDR2 SASEGT. Here the CDR3 reads CASSPGQVNQPQHF. DNA for the CDR3: TGTGCCAGCAGTCCGGGACAGGTCAATCAGCCCCAGCATTTT.

There are many counts of this clonotype. CDR3 in amino acids: CASSPGGNIQYF. DNA of the CDR3: TGTGCCAGCAGCCCCGGTGGGAACATTCAGTACTTC. The rearrangement uses TRBV11-2 and TRBJ2-4, with D uncertain. CDR1 and CDR2 (germline): SGHAT, FQNNGV. The V gene lost 5 bases and the J gene lost 7 bases, with 9 bases spanning the gap. The CDR3 spans 12 residues.

Many counts were recorded for this clonotype. CDR3 coding DNA: TGTGCCAGCAGTAAGACGAGCGGGAGGGCCTCAAATGAGCAGTTCTTC. Translated, it gives CASSKTSGRASNEQFF. The rearrangement joins TRBV6-2 or TRBV6-3 to TRBJ2-1, with 10 bases aligning to TRBD2. After removal of 5 bases from V and 7 bases from J, the junction contained 11 bases not matched to a gene. This CDR3 is built from 16 residues. Germline CDR1 MNHEY, CDR2 SVGEGT.

This clonotype was seen ten or more times. J is TRBJ1-1 and V is TRBV25-1; TRBD1 aligns across 8 bases. V shed 2 bases, J shed 10 bases, and the junction held 9 bases outside the gene matches. This CDR3 is built from 14 residues. Germline V gene lookup returns CDR1 MGHDK and CDR2 SYGVNS. As DNA, the CDR3 is TGTGCCAGCAGTGAAATAAGCGAGACAGGGGTAGCTTTCTTT. Translation gives CASSEISETGVAFF.

The sample holds many counts of this clonotype. The gene calls are TRBV6-5 and TRBJ2-6; TRBD1 aligns across 10 bases. J gave up 0 bases and V 3 bases, and 2 bases lay outside the gene matches. Germline CDR1 and CDR2: MNHEY and SVGAGI. The CDR3 contains 17 residues. The CDR3 sequence: CASSYGQGGSGANVLTF. The CDR3 coding sequence is TGTGCCAGCAGTTATGGACAGGGGGGCTCTGGGGCCAACGTCCTGACTTTC.

In the case of this clonotype: Here the CDR3 omits its conserved ending phenylalanine or tryptophan, so a read error is the likely source. V gene TRBV4-2 combines with J gene TRBJ1-2; TRBD1 might be the D (6 bases). With 4 bases removed from V and 4 bases from J, the gap between germline ends came to 16 bases. From germline, CDR1 is LGHNA and CDR2 YNFKEQ. This CDR3 has 15 residues. CDR3 region: CASSPRSGDTYGYTL. The CDR3, as DNA: TGTGCCAGCAGCCCAAGATCAGGGGACACCTATGGCTACACCCTC.

This clonotype was picked up many times. V gene TRBV19 combines with J gene TRBJ2-6; the D is unclear. The V gene's germline CDR1 is LNHDA and CDR2 SQIVND (reference sequence). V lost 3 bases and J lost 5, with 11 bases in between. The CDR3 has 15 residues. This chain's CDR3 is CASSISWGRANVLTF. The CDR3 nucleotides are TGTGCCAGTAGTATTTCGTGGGGTAGGGCCAACGTCCTGACTTTC. The entire variable domain, with the rest obtained from reference TRBV19 and TRBJ2-6, is as follows: DGGITQSPKYLFRKEGQNVTLSCEQNLNHDAMYWYRQDPGQGLRLIYYSQIVNDFQKGDIAEGYSVSREKKESFPLTVTSAQKNPTAFYLCASSISWGRANVLTFGAGSRLTVL.